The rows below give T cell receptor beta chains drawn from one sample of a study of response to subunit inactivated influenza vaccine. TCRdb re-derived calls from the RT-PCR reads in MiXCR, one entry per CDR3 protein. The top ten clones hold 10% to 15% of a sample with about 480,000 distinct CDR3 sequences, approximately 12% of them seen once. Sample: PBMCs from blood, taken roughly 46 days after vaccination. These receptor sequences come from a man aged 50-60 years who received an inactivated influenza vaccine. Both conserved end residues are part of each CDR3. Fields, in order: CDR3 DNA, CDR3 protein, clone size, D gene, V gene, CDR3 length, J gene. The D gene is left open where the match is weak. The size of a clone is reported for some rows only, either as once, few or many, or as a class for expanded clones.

cdr3_nt: TGCAGCGTTGAGGCTAGCGGGCACACAGATACGCAGTATTTT; cdr3_aa: CSVEASGHTDTQYF; clone_size: -; d_call: TRBD2; v_call: TRBV29-1; cdr3_length: 14; j_call: TRBJ2-3
cdr3_nt: TGTGCCAGCAGCTTACAGGGGGCGGGTGGAAATGAGCAGTTCTTC; cdr3_aa: CASSLQGAGGNEQFF; clone_size: -; d_call: TRBD1; v_call: TRBV7-3; cdr3_length: 15; j_call: TRBJ2-1
cdr3_nt: TGCAGTGCCCCTATGGGGGGTTACAATGAGCAGTTCTTC; cdr3_aa: CSAPMGGYNEQFF; clone_size: few; d_call: -; v_call: TRBV20-1; cdr3_length: 13; j_call: TRBJ2-1
cdr3_nt: TGTGCCATCAGTGCGGGGCAGGACCAAGAGACCCAGTACTTC; cdr3_aa: CAISAGQDQETQYF; clone_size: many; d_call: -; v_call: TRBV10-3; cdr3_length: 14; j_call: TRBJ2-5
cdr3_nt: TGCAGTGCTCCAAAACAGGGTTACGAGCAGTACTTC; cdr3_aa: CSAPKQGYEQYF; clone_size: few; d_call: -; v_call: TRBV20-1; cdr3_length: 12; j_call: TRBJ2-7
cdr3_nt: TGTGCCAGCAGCTTAACGAGGCGGGAGGTTGGGTACAATGAGCAGTTCTTC; cdr3_aa: CASSLTRREVGYNEQFF; clone_size: -; d_call: TRBD2; v_call: TRBV28; cdr3_length: 17; j_call: TRBJ2-1
cdr3_nt: TGCGCCAGCAGCATGACCGGGACAGGGCGAGAAAAACTGTTTTTT; cdr3_aa: CASSMTGTGREKLFF; clone_size: -; d_call: TRBD1; v_call: TRBV5-1; cdr3_length: 15; j_call: TRBJ1-4
cdr3_nt: TGTGCCAGCAGACTGGGACAGGGGTGGGAGACCCAGTACTTC; cdr3_aa: CASRLGQGWETQYF; clone_size: few; d_call: TRBD1; v_call: TRBV6-1; cdr3_length: 14; j_call: TRBJ2-5
cdr3_nt: TGTGCCATCAGTGCGGACGGAAAGAAGGGCGAGCAGTACTTC; cdr3_aa: CAISADGKKGEQYF; clone_size: -; d_call: -; v_call: TRBV10-3; cdr3_length: 14; j_call: TRBJ2-7
cdr3_nt: TGTGCCAGCAGTTTAATATCCGGGACTAGGAAGGAAGTCTTC; cdr3_aa: CASSLISGTRKEVF; clone_size: few; d_call: TRBD2; v_call: TRBV12-3/TRBV12-4; cdr3_length: 14; j_call: TRBJ2-1
cdr3_nt: TGTGCCAGCAGTTTAGCCGAGGGGACTCGCTACGAGCAGTACTTC; cdr3_aa: CASSLAEGTRYEQYF; clone_size: few; d_call: -; v_call: TRBV12-3/TRBV12-4; cdr3_length: 15; j_call: TRBJ2-7
cdr3_nt: TGTGCCAGCGTCCGACTGGGCGGGAGGGTAGAGAGCACAGATACGCAGTATTTT; cdr3_aa: CASVRLGGRVESTDTQYF; clone_size: many; d_call: TRBD2; v_call: TRBV12-3/TRBV12-4; cdr3_length: 18; j_call: TRBJ2-3
cdr3_nt: TGTGCCAGCAGGGGACTGGACTCCTACAATGAGCAGTTCTTC; cdr3_aa: CASRGLDSYNEQFF; clone_size: -; d_call: -; v_call: TRBV12-3/TRBV12-4; cdr3_length: 14; j_call: TRBJ2-1